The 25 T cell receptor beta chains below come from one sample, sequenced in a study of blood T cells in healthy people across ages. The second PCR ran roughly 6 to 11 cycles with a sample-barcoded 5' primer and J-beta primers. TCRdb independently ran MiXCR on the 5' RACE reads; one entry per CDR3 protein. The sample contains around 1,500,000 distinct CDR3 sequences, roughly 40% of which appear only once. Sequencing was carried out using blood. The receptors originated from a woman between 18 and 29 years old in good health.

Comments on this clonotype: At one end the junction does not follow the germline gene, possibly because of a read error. CDR3 residues: CTSSELGGNEQFF. The CDR3, as DNA: TGTACCAGCAGTGAATTGGGGGGGAATGAGCAGTTCTTC. This chain joins TRBV25-1 and TRBJ2-1; 7 positions agree with TRBD2. The CDR3 consists of 13 residues. Germline V gene lookup returns CDR1 MGHDK and CDR2 SYGVNS.

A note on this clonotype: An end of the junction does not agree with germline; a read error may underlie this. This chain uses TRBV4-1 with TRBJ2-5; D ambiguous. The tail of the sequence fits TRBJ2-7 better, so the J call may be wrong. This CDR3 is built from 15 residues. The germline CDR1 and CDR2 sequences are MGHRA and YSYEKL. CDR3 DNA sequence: TGCGCCTGCAGCCAAGATATAAGAGAAGGCTACGAGCAGTACTTC. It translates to CACSQDIREGYEQYF.

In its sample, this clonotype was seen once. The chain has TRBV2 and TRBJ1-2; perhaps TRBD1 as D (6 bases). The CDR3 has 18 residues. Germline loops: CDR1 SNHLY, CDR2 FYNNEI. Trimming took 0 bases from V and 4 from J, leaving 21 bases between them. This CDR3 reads CASSEALRTALGGYGYTF. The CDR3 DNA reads TGTGCCAGCAGTGAAGCGCTTCGGACGGCCTTAGGGGGCTATGGCTACACCTTC. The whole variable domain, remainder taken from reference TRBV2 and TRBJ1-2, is EPEVTQTPSHQVTQMGQEVILRCVPISNHLYFYWYRQILGQKVEFLVSFYNNEISEKSEIFDDQFSVERPDGSNFTLKIRSTKLEDSAMYFCASSEALRTALGGYGYTFGSGTRLTVV.

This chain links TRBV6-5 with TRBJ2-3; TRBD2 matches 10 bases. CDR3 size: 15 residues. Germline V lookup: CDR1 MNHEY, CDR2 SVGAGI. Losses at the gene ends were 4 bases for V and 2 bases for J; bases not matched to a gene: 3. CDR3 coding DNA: TGTGCCAGCAGTTCTAGCGGGAGTATCACAGATACGCAGTATTTT. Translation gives CASSSSGSITDTQYF.

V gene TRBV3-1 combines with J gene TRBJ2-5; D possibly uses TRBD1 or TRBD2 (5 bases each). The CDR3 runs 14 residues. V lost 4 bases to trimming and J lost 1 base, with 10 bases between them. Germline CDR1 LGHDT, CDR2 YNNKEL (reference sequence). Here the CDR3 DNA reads TGTGCCAGCAGCCCCTTGGGGGTCCAAGAGACCCAGTACTTC. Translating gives CASSPLGVQETQYF.

DNA of the CDR3: TGCAGTGCTAGGCGACCCGGGACAGGGTACGAAAAACTGTTTTTT. Its protein is CSARRPGTGYEKLFF. The V and J genes are TRBV20-1 and TRBJ1-4; TRBD1 aligns across 9 bases. J was trimmed by 8 bases and V by 3 bases; bases with no gene match: 10. The germline gives CDR1 DFQATT, CDR2 SNEGSKA (reference sequence). The CDR3 has 15 amino acids.

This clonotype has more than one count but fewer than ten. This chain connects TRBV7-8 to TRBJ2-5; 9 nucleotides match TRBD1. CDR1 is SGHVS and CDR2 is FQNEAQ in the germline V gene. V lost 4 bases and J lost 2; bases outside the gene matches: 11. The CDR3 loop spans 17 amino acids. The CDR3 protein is CASSYQPGQGAQETQYF. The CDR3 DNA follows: TGTGCCAGCAGCTACCAACCGGGACAGGGAGCACAAGAGACCCAGTACTTC.

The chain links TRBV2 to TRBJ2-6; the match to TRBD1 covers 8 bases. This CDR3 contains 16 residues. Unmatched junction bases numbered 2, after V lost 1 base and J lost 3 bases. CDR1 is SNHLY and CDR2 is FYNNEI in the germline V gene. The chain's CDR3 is CASSEGQGFGANVLTF. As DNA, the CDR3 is TGTGCCAGCAGTGAAGGACAGGGGTTTGGGGCCAACGTCCTGACTTTC.

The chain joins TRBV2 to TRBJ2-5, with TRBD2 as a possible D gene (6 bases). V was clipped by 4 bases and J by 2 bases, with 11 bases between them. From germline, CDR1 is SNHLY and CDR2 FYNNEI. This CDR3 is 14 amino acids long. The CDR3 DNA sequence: TGTGCCAGCAGTGCCCTTGGGGGGCAAGAGACCCAGTACTTC. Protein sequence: CASSALGGQETQYF.

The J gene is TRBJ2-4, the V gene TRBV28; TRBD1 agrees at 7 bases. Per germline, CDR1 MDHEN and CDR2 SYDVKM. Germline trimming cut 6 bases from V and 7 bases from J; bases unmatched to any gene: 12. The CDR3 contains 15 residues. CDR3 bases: TGTGCCAGCAGCGACTCGACAGGGTGGGGGAACATTCAGTACTTC. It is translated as CASSDSTGWGNIQYF.

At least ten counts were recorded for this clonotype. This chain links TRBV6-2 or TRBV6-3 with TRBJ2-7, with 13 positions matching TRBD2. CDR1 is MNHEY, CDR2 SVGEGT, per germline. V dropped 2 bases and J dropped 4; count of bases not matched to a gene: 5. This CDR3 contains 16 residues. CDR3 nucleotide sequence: TGTGCCAGCAGTTACCTGGGACTAGCGGGGTCGTACGAGCAGTACTTC. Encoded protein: CASSYLGLAGSYEQYF.

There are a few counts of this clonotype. CDR3 DNA: TGTGCCAGCAGCAGAAGACAGACCCAAGAGACCCAGTACTTC. Translating gives CASSRRQTQETQYF. This chain links TRBV5-6 with TRBJ2-5, with D maybe TRBD1 (5 bases). CDR3 length: 14 residues. Germline V CDR1 and CDR2: SGHDT, YYEEEE. V lost 4 bases and J 1 base, leaving 11 bases between the germline ends. Drawing the rest from reference TRBV5-6 and TRBJ2-5, the complete variable domain is DAGVTQSPTHLIKTRGQQVTLRCSPKSGHDTVSWYQQALGQGPQFIFQYYEEEERQRGNFPDRFSGHQFPNYSSELNVNALLLGDSALYLCASSRRQTQETQYFGPGTRLLVL.

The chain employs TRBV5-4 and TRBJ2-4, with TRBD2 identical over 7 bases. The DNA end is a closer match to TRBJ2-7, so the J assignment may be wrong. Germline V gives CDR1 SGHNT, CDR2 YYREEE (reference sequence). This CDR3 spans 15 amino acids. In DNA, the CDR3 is TGTGCCAGCAGCTTGGAGAGCGGGATGAGGGGCGAGCAGTACTTC. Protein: CASSLESGMRGEQYF.

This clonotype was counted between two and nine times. CDR3 in DNA: TGTGCCAGCAGCCAGGACCCATGGAACACTGAAGCTTTCTTT. Its translation is CASSQDPWNTEAFF. The chain combines TRBV14 with TRBJ1-1; the D is unclear. Germline CDR1 SGHDN, CDR2 FVKESK. Trimming took 3 bases from V and 1 from J, leaving 9 bases between them. The CDR3 is 14 amino acids.

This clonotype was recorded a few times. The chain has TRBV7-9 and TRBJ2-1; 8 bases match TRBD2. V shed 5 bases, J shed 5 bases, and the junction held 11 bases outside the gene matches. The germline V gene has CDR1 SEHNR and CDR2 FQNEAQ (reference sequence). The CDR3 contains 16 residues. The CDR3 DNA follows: TGTGCCAGCAGCCCTACCCCCAGCGGGGGCAACAATGAGCAGTTCTTC. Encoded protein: CASSPTPSGGNNEQFF.

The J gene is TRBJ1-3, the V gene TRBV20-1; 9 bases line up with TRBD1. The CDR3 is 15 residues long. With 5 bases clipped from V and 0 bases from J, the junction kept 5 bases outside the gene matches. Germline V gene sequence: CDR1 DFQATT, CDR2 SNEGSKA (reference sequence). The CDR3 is CSAQGTGSSGNTIYF. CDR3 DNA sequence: TGCAGTGCTCAAGGGACAGGGAGCTCTGGAAACACCATATATTTT.

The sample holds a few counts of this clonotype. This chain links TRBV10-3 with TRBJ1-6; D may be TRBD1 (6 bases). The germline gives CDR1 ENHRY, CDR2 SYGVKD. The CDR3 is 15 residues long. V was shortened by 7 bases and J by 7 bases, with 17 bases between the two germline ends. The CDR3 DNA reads TGTGCCATCACTAGGGACAACCTGGGGAATTCACCCCTCCACTTT. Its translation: CAITRDNLGNSPLHF.

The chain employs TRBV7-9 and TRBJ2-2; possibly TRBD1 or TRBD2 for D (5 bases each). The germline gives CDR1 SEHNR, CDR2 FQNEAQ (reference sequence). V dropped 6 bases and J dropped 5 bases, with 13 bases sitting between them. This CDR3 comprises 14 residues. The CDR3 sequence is CASSLGEPTGELFF. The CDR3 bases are TGTGCCAGCAGTTTGGGGGAACCTACCGGGGAGCTGTTTTTT. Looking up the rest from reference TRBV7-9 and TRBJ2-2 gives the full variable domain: DTGVSQNPRHKITKRGQNVTFRCDPISEHNRLYWYRQTLGQGPEFLTYFQNEAQLEKSRLLSDRFSAERPKGSFSTLEIQRTEQGDSAMYLCASSLGEPTGELFFGEGSRLTVL.

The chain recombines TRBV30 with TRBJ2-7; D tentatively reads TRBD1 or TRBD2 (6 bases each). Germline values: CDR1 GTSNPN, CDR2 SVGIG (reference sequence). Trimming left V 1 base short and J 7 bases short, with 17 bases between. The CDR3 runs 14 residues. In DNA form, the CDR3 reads TGTGCCTGGAGTGCGGGGGCTGGGGACAATGAGCAGTACTTC. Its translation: CAWSAGAGDNEQYF.

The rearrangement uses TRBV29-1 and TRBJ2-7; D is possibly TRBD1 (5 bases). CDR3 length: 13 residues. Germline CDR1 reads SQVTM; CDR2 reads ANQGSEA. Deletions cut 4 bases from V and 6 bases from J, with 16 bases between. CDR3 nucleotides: TGCAGCGTTGGGGGCCGGTCGGCTACCGAGCAGTACTTC. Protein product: CSVGGRSATEQYF.

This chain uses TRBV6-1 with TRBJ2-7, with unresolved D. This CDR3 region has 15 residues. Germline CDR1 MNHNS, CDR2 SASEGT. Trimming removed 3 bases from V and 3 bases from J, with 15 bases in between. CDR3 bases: TGTGCCAGCAGTGACCTTCCAATTCCGGTCTACGAGCAGTACTTC. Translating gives CASSDLPIPVYEQYF.

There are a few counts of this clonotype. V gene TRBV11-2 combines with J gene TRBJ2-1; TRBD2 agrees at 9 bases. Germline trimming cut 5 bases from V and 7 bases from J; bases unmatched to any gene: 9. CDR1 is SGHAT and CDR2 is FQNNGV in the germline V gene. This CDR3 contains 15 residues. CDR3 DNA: TGTGCCAGCAGCCCGGCGGTAGCGGGAGCGAATGAGCAGTTCTTC. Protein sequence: CASSPAVAGANEQFF.

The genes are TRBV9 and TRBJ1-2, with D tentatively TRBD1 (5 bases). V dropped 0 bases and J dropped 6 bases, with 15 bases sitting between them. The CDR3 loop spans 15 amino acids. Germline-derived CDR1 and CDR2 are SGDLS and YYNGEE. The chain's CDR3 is CASSVDWGISDGYTF. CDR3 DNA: TGTGCCAGCAGCGTAGACTGGGGCATCTCGGATGGCTACACCTTC. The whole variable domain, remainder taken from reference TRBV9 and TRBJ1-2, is DSGVTQTPKHLITATGQRVTLRCSPRSGDLSVYWYQQSLDQGLQFLIQYYNGEERAKGNILERFSAQQFPDLHSELNLSSLELGDSALYFCASSVDWGISDGYTFGSGTRLTVV.

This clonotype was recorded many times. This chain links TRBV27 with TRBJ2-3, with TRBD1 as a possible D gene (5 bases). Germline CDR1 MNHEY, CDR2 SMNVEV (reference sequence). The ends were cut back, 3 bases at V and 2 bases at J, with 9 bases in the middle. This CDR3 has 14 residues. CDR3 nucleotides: TGTGCCAGCAGTTTGGGGCAGGCCACAGATACGCAGTATTTT. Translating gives CASSLGQATDTQYF.

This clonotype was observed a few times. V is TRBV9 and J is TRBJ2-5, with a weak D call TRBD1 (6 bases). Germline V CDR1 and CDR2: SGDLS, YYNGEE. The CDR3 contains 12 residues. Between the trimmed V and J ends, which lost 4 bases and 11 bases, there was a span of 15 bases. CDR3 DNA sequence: TGTGCCAGCAGCCCGGACAGTAAACAGCAGTACTTC. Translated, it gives CASSPDSKQQYF.